This TCR beta chain comes out of a study of blood T cells in healthy people across ages. This CDR3 is 16 amino acids long. Per germline, CDR1 ENHRY and CDR2 SYGVKD. Trimming took 0 bases from V and 4 from J; bases not matched to a gene: 4. Primed by a sample-barcoded 5' primer and a J-beta primer mix, a second PCR proceeded for about 6 to 11 cycles. The authors tagged each cDNA molecule using a template-switch adaptor with 12 random nucleotides. MiXCR, run by TCRdb on the 5' RACE reads, gives a single entry per CDR3 protein. This sample has roughly 1,500,000 distinct CDR3 sequences; 42% occur once, and the top ten carry under 8%. This clonotype was observed a few times.

The sample taken for sequencing was blood. The chain joins TRBV10-3 to TRBJ2-2; 8 positions agree with TRBD2. The clonotype was recovered from a woman aged 18 to 35 in good health. The CDR3 reads CAISESSGGPTGELFF. Here the CDR3 DNA reads TGTGCCATCAGTGAGTCAAGCGGGGGCCCCACCGGGGAGCTGTTTTTT.